This TCR beta chain stems from a study of identical twins. Study observations and caveats: Donors were not followed over many years; analysis was cross-sectional.

This clonotype has at least ten counts. Its cognate antigen is unknown. Template switching supplied a universal primer site; unique molecular identifiers were carried on the cDNA. A single record per CDR3 protein comes from TCRdb applying MiXCR to the 5' RACE reads. In the table there are 250,000 to 300,000 distinct CDR3 sequences, nearly 9.5% of which are singletons. The CDR3 runs 15 residues. CDR1 SQVTM and CDR2 ANQGSEA come from the germline V gene. Trimming at V came to 1 base and at J to 5 bases, leaving 8 bases not matched to a gene. Healthy Caucasians alone served as donors. These data were also reused for a study on yellow fever vaccine responses in identical twins.

The chain is built from TRBV29-1 and TRBJ2-5; 9 bases agree with TRBD2. Material: CD8+ T cells sorted from blood. The receptor was derived from a woman aged 18 to 35 in good health. CDR3 DNA sequence: TGCAGCGTTGAAGGTAGCGGGAGTCGTCTGGAGACCCAGTACTTC. This encodes CSVEGSGSRLETQYF.